A selection of T cell receptor beta chains follows, all from one sample in a study of graft-versus-host responses after intestinal transplantation. Their target antigens are unknown. Some clones are missing from TCRdb's copy, which holds only in-frame ones; the method was immunoSEQ multiplex PCR. The table lists tens of thousands of clones, roughly 94% of them singletons. The specimen comprised unstimulated CD4+ T cells sorted from spleen or lymph node cells, sampled before transplant. The receptors were gathered from a human donor who was the organ donor for an intestinal transplant. The CDR3 runs from the conserved cysteine through the conserved F or W. The D gene is left open where the match is weak. Rows give clone size only sometimes, using once, few, many, or a class for an expanded clone.

clone_size | j_call | d_call | v_call | cdr3_nt | cdr3_aa
- | TRBJ2-3 | - | TRBV7-2 | TGTGCCAGCAGCTTAGGGGGGGCTAGCACAGATACGCAGTATTTT | CASSLGGASTDTQYF
once | TRBJ1-5 | - | TRBV4-1 | TGCGCCAGCAGCCAAGAGGGTGTTCAGTATAGCAATCAGCCCCAGCATTTT | CASSQEGVQYSNQPQHF
- | TRBJ2-1 | TRBD2 | TRBV27 | TGTGCCAGCAGTTTAAGGAGCCTAGCGGGGGGACCCTACAATGAGCAGTTCTTC | CASSLRSLAGGPYNEQFF
- | TRBJ1-1 | - | TRBV2 | TGTGCCAGCAGTGAAAGGGGCACTGAAGCTTTCTTT | CASSERGTEAFF
once | TRBJ2-5 | - | TRBV7-6 | TGTGCCAGCAGCCGACCCAATCAGGGGGGGCATCAAGAGACCCAGTACTTC | CASSRPNQGGHQETQYF
- | TRBJ1-1 | - | TRBV5-1 | TGCGCCAGCAGCCAACTAACAGGGTACACTGAAGCTTTCTTT | CASSQLTGYTEAFF
- | TRBJ2-5 | - | TRBV7-6 | TGTGCCAGCAGCTTAGCGCACCAAGAGACCCAGTACTTC | CASSLAHQETQYF
- | TRBJ2-3 | TRBD2 | TRBV10-3 | TGTGCCATCAGTGACAGTAGGGTGACTAGCGGGTTAGATACGCAGTATTTT | CAISDSRVTSGLDTQYF
- | TRBJ2-7 | - | TRBV18 | TGTGCCAGCTCCCCTAATTCCGAGCAGTACTTC | CASSPNSEQYF
- | TRBJ1-2 | TRBD1 | TRBV11-2 | TGTGCCAGCAGCTTATCGGACAGGCCTAACTATGGCTACACCTTC | CASSLSDRPNYGYTF
- | TRBJ2-5 | - | TRBV19 | TGTGCCAGTAGTATAAATTGGGGCCGGGGAGGTGAGACCCAGTACTTC | CASSINWGRGGETQYF
once | TRBJ2-5 | TRBD2 | TRBV5-4 | TGTGCCAGCAGCTTGAGTAGCGGGCGACAAGAGACCCAGTACTTC | CASSLSSGRQETQYF
- | TRBJ2-1 | - | TRBV7-2 | TGTGCCAGCAGCTTAGTTCCCAGAGCCAATGAGCAGTTCTTC | CASSLVPRANEQFF